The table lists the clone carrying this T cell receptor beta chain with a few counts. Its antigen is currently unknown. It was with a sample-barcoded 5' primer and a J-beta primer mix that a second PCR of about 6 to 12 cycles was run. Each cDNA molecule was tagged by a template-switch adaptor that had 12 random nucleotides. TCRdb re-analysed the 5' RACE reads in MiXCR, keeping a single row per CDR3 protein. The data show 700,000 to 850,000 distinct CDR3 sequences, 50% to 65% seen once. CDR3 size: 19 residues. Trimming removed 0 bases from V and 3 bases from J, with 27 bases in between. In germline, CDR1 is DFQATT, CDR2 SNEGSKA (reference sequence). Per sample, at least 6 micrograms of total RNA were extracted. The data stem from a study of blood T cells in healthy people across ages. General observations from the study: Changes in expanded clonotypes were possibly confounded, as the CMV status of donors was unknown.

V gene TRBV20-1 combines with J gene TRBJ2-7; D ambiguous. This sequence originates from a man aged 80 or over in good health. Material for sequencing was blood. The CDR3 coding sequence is TGCAGTGCTAGAGATGGGAAGAACCTCGGTAAGGACGCCGGCTACGAGCAGTACTTC. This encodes CSARDGKNLGKDAGYEQYF.